Sequencing of this T cell receptor beta chain was carried out in a study of blood T cell repertoires in COVID-19. Study as a whole: From the United States, Italy and Spain came samples of acute and convalescent COVID-19.

CDR3 size: 14 residues. Losses at the gene ends were 4 bases for V and 6 bases for J; bases not matched to a gene: 8. CDR1 and CDR2 from the germline V gene are GTSNPN and SVGIG (reference sequence). Profiled with immunoSEQ multiplex PCR; TCRdb holds only in-frame clones, not every one. The sample has hundreds of thousands of clones; about 88% are singletons. V gene TRBV30 combines with J gene TRBJ2-7; 11 bases line up with TRBD1. The TCR comes from a man in his 60s who had recovered from COVID-19. The specimen sequenced was PBMCs or T cells enriched from blood (not recorded which). The CDR3 sequence is CAWMEGQGAGEQYF. The CDR3 DNA reads as TGTGCCTGGATGGAAGGACAGGGGGCAGGCGAGCAGTACTTC.